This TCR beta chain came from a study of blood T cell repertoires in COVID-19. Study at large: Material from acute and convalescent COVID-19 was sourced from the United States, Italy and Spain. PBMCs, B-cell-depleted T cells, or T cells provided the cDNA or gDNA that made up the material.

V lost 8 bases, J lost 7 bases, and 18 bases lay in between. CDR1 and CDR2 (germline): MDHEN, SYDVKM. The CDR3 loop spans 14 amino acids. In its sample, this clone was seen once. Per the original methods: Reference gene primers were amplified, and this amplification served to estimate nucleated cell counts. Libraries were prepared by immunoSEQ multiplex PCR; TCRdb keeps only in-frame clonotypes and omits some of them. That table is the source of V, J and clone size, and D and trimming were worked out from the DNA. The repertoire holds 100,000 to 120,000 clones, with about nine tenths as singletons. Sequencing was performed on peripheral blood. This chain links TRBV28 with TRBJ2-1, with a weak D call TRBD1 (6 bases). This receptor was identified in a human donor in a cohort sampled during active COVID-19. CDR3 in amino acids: CASPPAGEVNEQFF. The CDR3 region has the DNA TGTGCCAGCCCTCCCGCAGGGGAAGTGAATGAGCAGTTCTTC.